The 2 T cell receptor beta chains in this list originate from one sample, sequenced in a study of immune heterogeneity within non-small cell lung tumors. Multiplex PCR employing 32 V and 13 J primers generated amplicons of the TCR beta CDR3. TCRdb used MiXCR to reprocess the multiplex PCR reads, holding one entry per CDR3 protein. The sample includes 30,000 to 40,000 distinct CDR3 sequences, about 30% of them seen just once. Template input was genomic DNA from bulk tumor (about 600 ng per sample). From each primary tumor, several far-apart biopsies were obtained during surgery. Enrolled patients presented with newly diagnosed, previously untreated non-small cell lung cancer and underwent curative surgery. The sequenced sample consisted of lung tumor tissue. The receptors were sampled from a man aged 35-49 years with non-small cell lung cancer.

This clonotype has ten or more counts. J is TRBJ1-2 and V is TRBV19; tentatively, D is TRBD1 (6 bases). The CDR3 is 16 residues long. V dropped 3 bases and J dropped 8 bases, with 22 bases sitting between them. CDR1 LNHDA and CDR2 SQIVND come from the germline V gene (reference sequence). The CDR3 nucleotides read TGTGCCAGTAGTATCCGGCCTACAGGGACCGGTGGGGGCTACACCTTC. It codes for CASSIRPTGTGGGYTF.

The chain employs TRBV9 and TRBJ2-2, with D hard to call. CDR1 SGDLS and CDR2 YYNGEE come from the germline V gene. V lost 2 bases, J lost 6 bases, and 14 bases lay in between. CDR3 length equals 15 residues. CDR3 amino acids: CASSVMGEVAGELFF. The CDR3 DNA sequence: TGTGCCAGCAGCGTTATGGGCGAGGTGGCCGGGGAGCTGTTTTTT. The full variable domain, rest sourced from reference TRBV9 and TRBJ2-2, is DSGVTQTPKHLITATGQRVTLRCSPRSGDLSVYWYQQSLDQGLQFLIQYYNGEERAKGNILERFSAQQFPDLHSELNLSSLELGDSALYFCASSVMGEVAGELFFGEGSRLTVL.